The 10 T cell receptor beta chains presented below share a single source sample, sequenced in a study of blood T cell repertoires in COVID-19 (TCRdb year 2020). Libraries came from the immunoSEQ multiplex PCR assay. TCRdb retrieved this table from immuneACCESS and kept in-frame rearrangements only. Not all clones are present; in checked studies, unresolved V genes account for under half, and no reason is known for the remainder. A total of 400,000 to 450,000 clones appear in this sample, about nine tenths of them only once. Of the sample, 1.4% to 1.5% is held by the ten largest clones. What was sequenced was peripheral blood. Receptor source: a woman in her 30s with active or convalescent COVID-19.

CDR3 sequence (DNA): TGTGCCAGCAGAAACAGGGGTGACGGAAACACCATATATTTT. This sequence encodes CASRNRGDGNTIYF. The chain recombines TRBV6-5 with TRBJ1-3; 7 nucleotides align to TRBD1. J lost 4 bases, V lost 6 bases, and 6 bases had no gene match. Germline V lookup: CDR1 MNHEY, CDR2 SVGAGI. There are 14 residues in the CDR3.

The chain links TRBV3-1 (or the pseudogene TRBV3-2) to TRBJ2-3; no definite D call. This CDR3 spans 15 amino acids. V lost 1 base and J 2 bases, leaving 10 bases between the germline ends. Germline V gene lookup returns CDR1 LGHDT and CDR2 YNNKEL (reference sequence). Here the CDR3 reads CASSQGQALTDTQYF. The CDR3 DNA follows: TGTGCCAGCAGCCAAGGGCAGGCTCTCACAGATACGCAGTATTTT.

This chain links TRBV18 with TRBJ1-6; perhaps TRBD1 as D (6 bases). The CDR3 runs to 14 residues. The V gene lost 5 bases and the J gene lost 6 bases, with 11 bases spanning the gap. Germline V CDR1 and CDR2: KGHSH, LQKENI. CDR3 amino acids: CASSDQGINSPLHF. The CDR3 region has the DNA TGTGCCAGCTCAGACCAGGGGATTAATTCACCCCTCCACTTT.

V usage is TRBV20-1 and J usage is TRBJ2-1; 11 bases line up with TRBD2. This CDR3 contains 18 residues. Germline-derived CDR1 and CDR2 are DFQATT and SNEGSKA (reference sequence). With 6 bases clipped from V and 4 bases from J, the junction kept 17 bases outside the gene matches. The chain's CDR3 is CSASPDTGLAEQYNEQFF. The CDR3 nucleotides read TGCAGTGCCAGTCCAGATACGGGACTAGCGGAGCAATACAATGAGCAGTTCTTC.

This clone was counted at least ten times. The rearrangement links TRBV18 to TRBJ1-2; tentative D call: TRBD1 (6 bases). The CDR3 loop spans 15 amino acids. Germline-derived CDR1 and CDR2 are KGHSH and LQKENI. Trimming left V 0 bases short and J 4 bases short, with 12 bases between. Here the CDR3 DNA reads TGTGCCAGCTCACCACCGAAAAAGACAGGCTATGGCTACACCTTC. This encodes CASSPPKKTGYGYTF.

This chain uses TRBV29-1 with TRBJ1-2; no reliable D call. V was trimmed by 0 bases and J by 8 bases, leaving 10 bases between them. Germline V gene data show CDR1 as SQVTM and CDR2 as ANQGSEA. The CDR3 loop spans 12 amino acids. The DNA of the CDR3 is TGCAGCGTTGAAGACGAGGCAGTGGGCTACACCTTC. Protein product: CSVEDEAVGYTF.

The J gene is TRBJ1-4, the V gene TRBV6-1; possibly TRBD1 for D (5 bases). This CDR3 is built from 16 residues. CDR1 is MNHNS and CDR2 is SASEGT in the germline V gene. V was clipped by 0 bases and J by 6 bases, with 14 bases between them. CDR3 amino acids: CASSEARGVEDEKLFF. The CDR3 region has the DNA TGTGCCAGCAGTGAAGCACGGGGGGTTGAGGATGAAAAACTGTTTTTT.

The chain couples TRBV4-1 to TRBJ1-4, with 8 bases lining up with TRBD1. The germline V gene encodes CDR1 MGHRA and CDR2 YSYEKL. The CDR3 contains 16 residues. After removal of 1 base from V and 7 bases from J, the junction contained 8 bases not matched to a gene. In nucleotides, the CDR3 is TGCGCCAGCAGCCAAGGCCCAACAGGGGGAAGTGAAAAACTGTTTTTT. Its translation: CASSQGPTGGSEKLFF.

This clone showed up just a few times. The rearrangement uses TRBV10-3 and TRBJ1-1; D possibly corresponds to TRBD1 (5 bases). The CDR3 is made up of 14 amino acids. CDR1 and CDR2 from the germline V gene are ENHRY and SYGVKD. Trimming cost V 10 bases and J 0 bases, with 15 bases left between them. The CDR3 region is CATAWGVMNTEAFF. The CDR3 bases are TGTGCCACCGCCTGGGGGGTCATGAACACTGAAGCTTTCTTT.

The rearrangement uses TRBV6-2 or TRBV6-3 and TRBJ2-3; D gene unclear. The germline V gene has CDR1 MNHEY and CDR2 SVGEGT. V lost 5 bases, J lost 0 bases, and 12 bases lay in between. The CDR3 has 15 residues. CDR3 loop: CASSHFVRSTDTQYF. In nucleotides, the CDR3 is TGTGCCAGCAGTCACTTCGTGAGGAGCACAGATACGCAGTATTTT.